This T cell receptor (beta chain) appears in the sequencing data of a study of T cell responses to AZD1222 COVID-19 vaccine (dated by TCRdb to the early 2020s). For context, the study as a whole: Because spike-specific TCR depth and breadth did not differ between the two schedules, AZD1222 recipients who got a second dose at roughly 4 weeks were pooled with those who got a second dose at roughly 12 weeks. Trial participants were enrolled by age into 18-55, 56-69 and 70-plus year subgroups, with about 150, 27 and 61 TCR-sequenced participants respectively. TCR sequencing was performed for fewer than 250 trial participants, of whom about 210 were given two doses of AZD1222 and approximately 25 were given two doses of MenACWY control vaccine.

The CDR3 regions of human TCRbeta chains were subjected to immunosequencing. The original pipeline was this. TCRs in the repertoires were compared against a reference library of SARS-CoV-2-specific TCRs that had been generated with the MIRA antigen-specificity platform. Breadth meant the fraction of unique TCRs that were SARS-CoV-2-associated, whereas depth meant the fraction of total T cells that were SARS-CoV-2-associated. Each spike-specific TCR was assigned to its reactive spike region and to a CD4 or CD8 class using the MIRA data. Log10-transformed breadth and depth values were compared by one-way ANOVA with Sidak's multiple comparisons tests. Held by TCRdb, this immuneACCESS table contains in-frame sequences only and omits some clones. Under half of the omission traces to an unresolved V gene where checked; the cause of the rest is unknown. V and J calls and clone size are given by that table; D and trimming were obtained from the DNA. The sample includes around 130,000 clones, with approximately 83% observed a single time. The ten largest clones represent 9.4% of the sample.

Read against the paper, the sample's time point label means: baseline before first vaccination. Samples from vaccinated people were obtained from the UK trials COV001 and COV002, which included a single-blind randomized controlled phase 2/3 trial of AZD1222 (ChAdOx1 nCoV-19) in healthy adults. For TCRbeta chain sequencing, PBMC samples were collected from trial participants at day 0 and at day 28 after the second dose. A remark on this clone: Its target antigen remains unknown. Per-nucleotide qualities are absent, and no much larger clonotype sits a single base away.

The cysteine opens and the phenylalanine closes a CDR3 of 17 amino acids. Just the 51-base CDR3 DNA is kept, in frame starting at base 1. Trimming leaves V shorter by 0 bases and J shorter by 8 bases, with the junction holding 11 bases beyond the gene matches. The germline V gene specifies SGHTA as CDR1 and FQGTGA as CDR2. Points the paper makes about the study in general: The whole spike protein was spanned by vaccine-associated CD4 TCRs, and dominant responses were seen in regions 160-218 and 743-854. Only a handful of AZD1222 recipients were SARS-CoV-2 seropositive at baseline, limiting conclusions about previously exposed vaccinees. Because no samples from the day 14 peak response were available, repertoires could be characterized only after the peak T cell response. Reportedly, almost half of the unique spike-specific TCRs recognized epitopes lying outside the regions that are mutated in the B.1.351 and B.1.1.7 variants. Participants were mostly white British, with more females than males. The authors suggested clonal diversity may have been underestimated. Spike-specific TCR breadth and depth rose significantly after two AZD1222 doses compared with day 0 and with MenACWY recipients. The 56-69-year group was small, and its depth increase did not reach significance, likely because of low power.

This sample comprised peripheral blood, obtained on day 0 of AZD1222 vaccination. The chain was built from TRBV7-3 and TRBJ2-1, with TRBD2 matching 9 junction bases. The receptor was derived from an adult in good health. Here is the DNA: TGTGCCAGCAGCTTAACGCCTAGCGGGATCCTCGTGGATGAGCAGTTCTTC. It codes for CASSLTPSGILVDEQFF.